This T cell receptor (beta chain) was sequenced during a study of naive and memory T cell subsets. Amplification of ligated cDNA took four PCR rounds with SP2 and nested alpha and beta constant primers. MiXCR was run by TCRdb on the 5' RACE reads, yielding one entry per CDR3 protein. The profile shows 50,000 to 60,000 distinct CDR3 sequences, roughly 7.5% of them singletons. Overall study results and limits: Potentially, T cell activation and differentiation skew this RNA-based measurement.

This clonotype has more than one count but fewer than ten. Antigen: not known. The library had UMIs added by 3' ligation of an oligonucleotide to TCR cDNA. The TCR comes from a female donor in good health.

CDR3: CASSLASSEDTQYF. The CDR3 DNA reads as TGTGCCAGCTCACTAGCTAGTTCGGAGGATACGCAGTATTTT. This rearrangement joins TRBV18 to TRBJ2-3; D is unresolved. V was pared by 4 bases and J by 6 bases, with 14 bases between. Germline-derived CDR1 and CDR2 are KGHSH and LQKENI. The CDR3 loop spans 14 amino acids.